Sequencing of this T cell receptor beta chain was carried out in a study of CXCR3-negative and CXCR3-positive naive CD8 T cells. Study results and limitations: Both naive subsets had comparably high diversity; memory CD8+ cells much lower. Fresh PBMCs served for most assays, and CXCR3 expression fell partially after cryopreservation. For the naive subsets, surface CD5 was similar, and TCR strength was inferred from TRB CDR3 properties. Researchers report that CXCR3-positive naive cells carry more hydrophobic TRB CDR3s than CXCR3-negative naive cells.

In the case of this clonotype: No antigen is known for it.

There are 16 residues in the CDR3. Germline values: CDR1 MNHEY, CDR2 SVGEGT. TRB cDNA libraries were made by UMI-labeled 5' RACE. TCRdb derives one entry per CDR3 protein from the 5' RACE reads, leaving out DNA. This table holds about 51,000 distinct CDR3 sequences. Sequenced material: naive CXCR3+ CD8+ T cells from blood. As for subset: CD45RO-CCR7+CD27+CD95- naive CD8+ T cells expressing CXCR3 (TNR3+). The TCR was taken from a human donor in good health. Some clones in this sample may be carry-over from other donors' samples. V gene TRBV6-2 or TRBV6-3 combines with J gene TRBJ2-3; the TRBD2 assignment by TCRdb is unverifiable without DNA. CDR3 amino acids: CASSQRLALPTDTQYF.